One T cell receptor beta chain is described in this entry. This clone was observed once. Its antigen is currently not known. No per-base quality is available; no much larger clone lies one base away. For this chain, trimming is 0 bases at the V end and 3 bases at the J end, and the number of junction bases without a gene match is 32. The germline V gene encodes CDR1 SGDLS and CDR2 YYNGEE. The CDR3 runs 24 residues from the cysteine to the phenylalanine. Only the CDR3 region is kept as DNA, spanning 72 bases read in frame from base 1. The sample originates from a study of T cell responses to AZD1222 COVID-19 vaccine (dated by TCRdb to about 2021). Concerning the study at large: A total of over 230 trial participants underwent TCR sequencing, of whom about 200 had received two doses of AZD1222 and about 26 had received two doses of the MenACWY control vaccine. Enrollment into the trials was organized by age into subgroups of 18-55, 56-69 and 70-plus years, and those subgroups contained approximately 160, 26 and 62 TCR-sequenced participants, respectively. What the authors observed across the whole study: Conclusions about previously exposed vaccinees are limited because only six or seven AZD1222 recipients were SARS-CoV-2 seropositive at baseline. Participants were mostly white British, with more females than males. The authors suggested clonal diversity may have been underestimated. The whole spike protein was spanned by vaccine-associated CD4 TCRs, and dominant responses were seen in regions 160-218 and 743-854. In the small 56-69-year group, the increase in depth fell short of significance, most likely because of low power. A significant rise in spike-specific TCR breadth and depth was observed after two AZD1222 doses relative to day 0 and relative to MenACWY recipients. Reportedly, close to half of the unique spike-specific TCRs recognized epitopes lying outside the regions that are mutated in the B.1.351 and B.1.1.7 variants. Because no samples from the day 14 peak response were available, repertoires could be characterized only after the peak T cell response.

The meaning of the sample's time point label: about 28 days (+/-7) after the second vaccine dose. Because spike-specific TCR depth and breadth did not differ between the two schedules, AZD1222 recipients who got a second dose at roughly 4 weeks were pooled with those who got a second dose at roughly 12 weeks. Vaccinee samples came from UK trials COV001 and COV002, including a single-blind randomized controlled phase 2/3 trial of AZD1222 (ChAdOx1 nCoV-19) in healthy adults. Trial participant PBMC samples were collected at day 0 and day 28 after the second dose for TCRbeta chain sequencing. The CDR3 regions of human TCRbeta chains were analyzed by immunosequencing. The authors processed their data as follows. TCRs in the repertoires were matched against a reference library of SARS-CoV-2-specific TCRs that had been generated with the MIRA antigen-specificity platform. Breadth meant the fraction of unique TCRs that were SARS-CoV-2-associated, whereas depth meant the fraction of total T cells that were SARS-CoV-2-associated. Using the MIRA data, each spike-specific TCR was mapped to the spike region that the TCR reacts to and placed in a CD4 or CD8 class. Log10-transformed breadth and depth values were compared by one-way ANOVA with Sidak's multiple comparisons tests. This is the immuneACCESS table as TCRdb keeps it, with only in-frame sequences that have V and J called. A part of the clones is gone; compared with another copy, unresolved V genes explain less than half, and the rest is unexplained. V, J and clone size are taken as reported in that table, and D and trimming were inferred from the DNA itself. In this sample the table shows some 140,000 clones, around 93% of which occur a single time. Jointly, the top ten make up 6% to 7.5% of the sample.

This receptor was taken from an adult who received the AZD1222 COVID-19 vaccine. This specimen consisted of peripheral blood, obtained 28 days after the second AZD1222 dose. Recombination linked TRBV9 to TRBJ1-2; the junction holds 7 bases that match TRBD1. DNA sequence: TGTGCCAGCAGCGTAGCCTCTCAGTCTTCGGTTGATCAGACAGGGTCGCGGGATTACTATGGCTACACCTTC. Its translation is CASSVASQSSVDQTGSRDYYGYTF.